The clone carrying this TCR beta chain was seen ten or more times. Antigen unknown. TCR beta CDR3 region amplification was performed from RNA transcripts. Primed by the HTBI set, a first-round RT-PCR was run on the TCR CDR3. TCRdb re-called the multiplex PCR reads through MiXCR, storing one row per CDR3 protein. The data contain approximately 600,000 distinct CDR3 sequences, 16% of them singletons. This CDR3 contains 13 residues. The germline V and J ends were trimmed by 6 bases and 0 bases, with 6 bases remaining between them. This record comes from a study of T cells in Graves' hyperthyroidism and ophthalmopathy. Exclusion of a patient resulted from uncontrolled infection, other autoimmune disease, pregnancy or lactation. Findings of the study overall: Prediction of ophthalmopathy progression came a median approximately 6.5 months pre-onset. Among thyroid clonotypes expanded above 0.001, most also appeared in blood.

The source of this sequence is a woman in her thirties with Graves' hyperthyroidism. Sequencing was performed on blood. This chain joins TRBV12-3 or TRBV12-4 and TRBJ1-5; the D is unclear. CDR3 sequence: CASSWNSNQPQHF. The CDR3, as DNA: TGTGCCAGCAGCTGGAATAGCAATCAGCCCCAGCATTTT.